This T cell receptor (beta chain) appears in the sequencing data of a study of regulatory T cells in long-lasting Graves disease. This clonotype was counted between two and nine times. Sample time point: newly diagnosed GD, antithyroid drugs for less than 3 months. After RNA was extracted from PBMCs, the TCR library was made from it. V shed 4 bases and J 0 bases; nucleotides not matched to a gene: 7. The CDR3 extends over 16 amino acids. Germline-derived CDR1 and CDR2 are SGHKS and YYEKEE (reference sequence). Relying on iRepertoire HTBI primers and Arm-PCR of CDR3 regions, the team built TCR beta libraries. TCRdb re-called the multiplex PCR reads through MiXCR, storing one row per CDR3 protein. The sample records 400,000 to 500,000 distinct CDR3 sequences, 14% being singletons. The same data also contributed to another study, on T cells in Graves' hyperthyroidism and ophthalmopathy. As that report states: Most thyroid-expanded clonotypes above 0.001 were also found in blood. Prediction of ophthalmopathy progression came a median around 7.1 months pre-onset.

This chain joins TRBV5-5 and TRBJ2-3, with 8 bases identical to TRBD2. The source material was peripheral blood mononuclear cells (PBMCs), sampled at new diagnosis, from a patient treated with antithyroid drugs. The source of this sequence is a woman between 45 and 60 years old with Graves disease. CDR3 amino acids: CASSRNSGESTDTQYF. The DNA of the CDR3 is TGTGCCAGCAGCAGAAATAGCGGGGAGAGCACAGATACGCAGTATTTT.